The sequence of this T cell receptor beta chain was determined in a study of T cell clones after liver transplantation. TCRdb's copy holds only in-frame clones and misses some; the assay was immunoSEQ multiplex PCR. Of 45,000 to 60,000 clones listed, around 70% are singletons. The CDR3 contains 14 residues. From germline, CDR1 is SGHTA and CDR2 FQGNSA. With 3 bases clipped from V and 6 bases from J, the junction kept 5 bases outside the gene matches. This clone was seen once. The chain uses TRBV7-2 and TRBJ1-2; 9 bases are a match to TRBD1. This TCR was sampled from a human patient who received a liver transplant. Some T cells may trace back to the graft donor. The specimen was CD4+ T cells from blood, collected at the approximately 16-month timepoint. CDR3 DNA: TGTGCCAGCAGCTTCAACAGGGGGCGGGATGGCTACACCTTC. Its protein product is CASSFNRGRDGYTF.